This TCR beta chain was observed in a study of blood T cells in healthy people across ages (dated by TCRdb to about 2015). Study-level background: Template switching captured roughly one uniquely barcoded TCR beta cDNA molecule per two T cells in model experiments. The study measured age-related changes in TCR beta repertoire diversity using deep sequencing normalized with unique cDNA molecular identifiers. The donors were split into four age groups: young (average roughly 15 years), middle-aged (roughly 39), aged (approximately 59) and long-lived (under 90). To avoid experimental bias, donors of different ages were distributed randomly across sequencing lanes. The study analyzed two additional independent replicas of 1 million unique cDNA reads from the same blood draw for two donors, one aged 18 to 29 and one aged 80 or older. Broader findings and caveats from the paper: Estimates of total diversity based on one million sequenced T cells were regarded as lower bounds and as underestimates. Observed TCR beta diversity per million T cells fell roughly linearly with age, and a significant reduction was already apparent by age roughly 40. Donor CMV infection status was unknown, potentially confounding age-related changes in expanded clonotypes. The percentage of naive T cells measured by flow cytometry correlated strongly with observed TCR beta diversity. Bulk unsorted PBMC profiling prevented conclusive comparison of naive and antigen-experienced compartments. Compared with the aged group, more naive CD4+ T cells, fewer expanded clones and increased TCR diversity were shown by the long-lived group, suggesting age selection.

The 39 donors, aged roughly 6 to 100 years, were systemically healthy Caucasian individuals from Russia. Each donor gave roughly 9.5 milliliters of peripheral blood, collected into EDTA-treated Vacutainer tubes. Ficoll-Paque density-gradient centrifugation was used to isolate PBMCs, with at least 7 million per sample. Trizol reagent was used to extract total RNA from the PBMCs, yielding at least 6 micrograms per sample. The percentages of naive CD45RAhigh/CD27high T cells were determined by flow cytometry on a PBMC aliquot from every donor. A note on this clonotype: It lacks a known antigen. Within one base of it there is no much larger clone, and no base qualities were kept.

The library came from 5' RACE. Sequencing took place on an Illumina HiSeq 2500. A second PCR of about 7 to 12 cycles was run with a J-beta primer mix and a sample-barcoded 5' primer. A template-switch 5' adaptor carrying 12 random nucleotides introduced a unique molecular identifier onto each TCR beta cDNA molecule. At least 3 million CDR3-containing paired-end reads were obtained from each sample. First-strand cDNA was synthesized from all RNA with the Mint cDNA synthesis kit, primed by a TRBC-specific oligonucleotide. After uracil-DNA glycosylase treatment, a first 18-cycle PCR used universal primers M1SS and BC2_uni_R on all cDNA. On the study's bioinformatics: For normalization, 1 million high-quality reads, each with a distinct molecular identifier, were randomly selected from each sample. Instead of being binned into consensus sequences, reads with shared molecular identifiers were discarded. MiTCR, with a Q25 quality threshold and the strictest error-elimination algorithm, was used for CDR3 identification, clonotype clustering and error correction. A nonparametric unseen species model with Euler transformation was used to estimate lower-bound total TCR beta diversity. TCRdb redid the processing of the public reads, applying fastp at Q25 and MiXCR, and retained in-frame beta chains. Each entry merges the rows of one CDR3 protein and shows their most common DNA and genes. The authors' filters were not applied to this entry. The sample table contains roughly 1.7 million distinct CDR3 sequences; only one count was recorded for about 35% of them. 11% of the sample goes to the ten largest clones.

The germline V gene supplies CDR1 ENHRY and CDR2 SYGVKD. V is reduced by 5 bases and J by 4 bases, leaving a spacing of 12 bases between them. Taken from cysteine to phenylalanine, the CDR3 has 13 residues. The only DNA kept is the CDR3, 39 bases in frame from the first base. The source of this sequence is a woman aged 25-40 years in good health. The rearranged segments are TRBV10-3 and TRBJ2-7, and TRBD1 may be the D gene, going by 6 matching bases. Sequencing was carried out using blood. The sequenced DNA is TGTGCCATCAGTCAAGATGGACAGTACGAGCAGTACTTC. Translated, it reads CAISQDGQYEQYF.